One sample yielded the 21 T cell receptor beta chains listed below, sequenced in a study of T cell responses to AZD1222 COVID-19 vaccine. Produced via immunoSEQ multiplex PCR; TCRdb's table is partial and in-frame only. The data show approximately 81,000 clones, 75% to 95% seen once. Sequenced here: peripheral blood, sampled on day 0 of MenACWY control vaccination. The receptors come from an adult in good health.

V usage is TRBV7-9 and J usage is TRBJ2-1, with D perhaps matching TRBD2 (6 bases). Trimming removed 6 bases at V and 10 bases at J, with 13 bases between. The germline V gene has CDR1 SEHNR and CDR2 FQNEAQ (reference sequence). This CDR3 region has 12 residues. CDR3 in amino acids: CASSQLAGEQFF. CDR3 DNA: TGTGCCAGCAGTCAACTAGCCGGGGAGCAGTTCTTC. The complete variable domain, with remaining parts taken from reference TRBV7-9 and TRBJ2-1, reads DTGVSQNPRHKITKRGQNVTFRCDPISEHNRLYWYRQTLGQGPEFLTYFQNEAQLEKSRLLSDRFSAERPKGSFSTLEIQRTEQGDSAMYLCASSQLAGEQFFGPGTRLTVL.

This clone was detected only once. J is TRBJ2-7 and V is TRBV9, with D possibly TRBD2 on 6 matching bases. V was shortened by 3 bases and J by 7 bases, with 14 bases between the two germline ends. This CDR3 comprises 13 residues. CDR1 and CDR2 from the germline V gene are SGDLS and YYNGEE. The DNA of the CDR3 is TGTGCCAGCAGCGGGGGAGGCCCCTGGGAGCAGTACTTC. This codes for CASSGGGPWEQYF.

V gene TRBV7-9 combines with J gene TRBJ2-3, with 7 bases matching TRBD1. This CDR3 contains 15 residues. Germline CDR1 SEHNR, CDR2 FQNEAQ (reference sequence). J gave up 2 bases and V 5 bases, and 7 bases lay outside the gene matches. The CDR3 sequence: CASSTNRGNTDTQYF. CDR3 nucleotides: TGTGCCAGCAGCACCAACAGGGGAAACACAGATACGCAGTATTTT.

The V gene is TRBV7-2, the J gene TRBJ1-2, with 9 nucleotides matching TRBD1. Per the germline V gene, CDR1 is SGHTA and CDR2 is FQGNSA. The ends lost 5 bases at V and 8 bases at J; junction bases unmatched: 9. The CDR3 has 14 amino acids. CDR3: CASSQGDRVVGYTF. In DNA, the CDR3 is TGTGCCAGCAGCCAAGGGGACAGGGTTGTCGGCTACACCTTC.

The chain combines TRBV27 with TRBJ2-7, with D maybe TRBD1 (7 bases). CDR3 length equals 15 residues. The V end was cut by 5 bases, the J end by 3 bases, with 17 bases between. Germline loops: CDR1 MNHEY, CDR2 SMNVEV (reference sequence). The CDR3 nucleotides read TGTGCCAGCAGTGTCATGCAGGGGGGCTACTACGAGCAGTACTTC. Amino acid sequence: CASSVMQGGYYEQYF.

CDR3 nucleotides: TGTGCCAGTAGTCCTACAGGGAACGAGCAGTACTTC. Encoded protein: CASSPTGNEQYF. This chain joins TRBV19 and TRBJ2-7; TRBD1 is a possible D gene (6 bases). The V gene's germline CDR1 is LNHDA and CDR2 SQIVND (reference sequence). The CDR3 runs 12 residues. V was shortened by 5 bases and J by 5 bases, with 10 bases between the two germline ends.

CDR3 amino acids: CGVYGYTF. CDR3 bases: TGTGGCGTCTATGGCTACACCTTC. J is TRBJ1-2 and V is TRBV30; D is undetermined. Germline CDR1 GTSNPN, CDR2 SVGIG (reference sequence). The CDR3 totals 8 residues. The full variable domain, its missing parts supplied by reference TRBV30 and TRBJ1-2, is SQTIHQWPATLVQPVGSPLSLECTVEGTSNPNLYWYRQAAGRGLQLLFYSVGIGQISSEVPQNLSASRPQDRQFILSSKKLLLSDSGFYLCGVYGYTFGSGTRLTVV.

The CDR3 spells CASSFANTEAFF. The CDR3 coding sequence is TGTGCCAGCAGTTTCGCCAACACTGAAGCTTTCTTT. V usage is TRBV12-3 or TRBV12-4 and J usage is TRBJ1-1; no clear D. The V end lost 3 bases, the J end lost 2 bases, and 4 bases lay between the germline ends. The CDR3 loop spans 12 amino acids.

The chain recombines TRBV4-1 with TRBJ1-2; D gene ambiguous. CDR1 and CDR2 (germline): MGHRA, YSYEKL. The CDR3 sequence is 16 residues long. V lost 0 bases and J 4 bases, leaving 15 bases between the germline ends. The CDR3 sequence: CASSQDITATGYGYTF. The CDR3 DNA sequence: TGCGCCAGCAGCCAAGATATCACGGCCACGGGCTATGGCTACACCTTC.

J is TRBJ2-1 and V is TRBV3-1 (or the pseudogene TRBV3-2), with a possible D match to TRBD1 (5 bases). Germline CDR1 LGHDT, CDR2 YNNKEL (reference sequence). Trimming stripped 4 bases from V and 0 bases from J, with 25 bases between. The CDR3 consists of 20 residues. The CDR3 protein is CASSPYTVPQVPHSYNEQFF. CDR3 DNA sequence: TGTGCCAGCAGCCCCTACACCGTCCCACAGGTTCCCCACTCCTACAATGAGCAGTTCTTC.

A few counts support this clone. Distinct nucleotide sequences in the sample also encode this CDR3. The chain joins TRBV28 to TRBJ1-2; 9 bases align to TRBD1. Germline V CDR1 and CDR2: MDHEN, SYDVKM. The CDR3 spans 16 residues. V dropped 6 bases and J dropped 8; count of bases not matched to a gene: 16. This CDR3 reads CASRPTGGVPPAGYTF. The CDR3 DNA reads TGTGCCAGCAGACCGACAGGGGGGGTACCGCCCGCCGGCTACACCTTC.

The chain joins TRBV19 to TRBJ2-7, with 10 bases fitting TRBD2. Germline V CDR1 and CDR2: LNHDA, SQIVND (reference sequence). Trimming at V came to 3 bases and at J to 2 bases, leaving 7 bases not matched to a gene. The CDR3 spans 16 residues. The CDR3 protein is CASSMGRLAGAYEQYF. CDR3 DNA sequence: TGTGCCAGTAGTATGGGGCGGCTAGCGGGAGCCTACGAGCAGTACTTC.

The chain uses TRBV19 and TRBJ2-1; 9 bases are a match to TRBD2. J was trimmed by 6 bases and V by 3 bases; bases with no gene match: 3. Per germline, CDR1 LNHDA and CDR2 SQIVND (reference sequence). CDR3 length: 14 residues. CDR3 residues: CASSMTSGTNEQFF. In DNA form, the CDR3 reads TGTGCCAGTAGTATGACTAGCGGAACCAATGAGCAGTTCTTC.

The chain is built from TRBV30 and TRBJ1-2, with 9 bases that match TRBD1. The germline CDR1 and CDR2 sequences are GTSNPN and SVGIG (reference sequence). This CDR3 comprises 14 residues. V was pared by 3 bases and J by 4 bases, with 6 bases of the junction left unmatched. CDR3 in amino acids: CAWRVTGGTYGYTF. CDR3 sequence (DNA): TGTGCCTGGAGAGTGACAGGGGGAACCTATGGCTACACCTTC.

Here the CDR3 DNA reads TGTGCCAGCAGACATACAGGGATAGAAGATTCACCCCTCCACTTT. Amino acid sequence: CASRHTGIEDSPLHF. This chain links TRBV6-6 with TRBJ1-6; maybe TRBD1 (6 bases). The length of the CDR3 is 15 residues. CDR1 is MNHNY and CDR2 is SVGAGI in the germline V gene (reference sequence). Trimming took 6 bases from V and 8 from J, leaving 17 bases between them.

The chain uses TRBV24-1 and TRBJ1-2; perhaps TRBD1 as D (5 bases). The V gene lost 4 bases and the J gene lost 5 bases, with 13 bases spanning the gap. The CDR3 extends over 14 amino acids. Germline CDR1 KGHDR, CDR2 SFDVKD. The CDR3 region has the DNA TGTGCCACCAGTGACTCAGGGTTAGGGTATGGCTACACCTTC. Translating gives CATSDSGLGYGYTF.

This chain uses TRBV29-1 with TRBJ2-5; no clear D gene. CDR3 length equals 13 residues. With 7 bases removed from V and 5 bases from J, the gap between germline ends came to 17 bases. CDR1 is SQVTM and CDR2 is ANQGSEA in the germline V gene. CDR3 DNA: TGCAGCGCCCAAGTGGGAAGGCTTGAGACCCAGTACTTC. Translating it yields CSAQVGRLETQYF.

CDR3 nucleotide sequence: TGTGCCAGCAGTAGGCGGTTTAGCAGTAACACTGAAGCTTTCTTT. Translation gives CASSRRFSSNTEAFF. The chain uses TRBV28 and TRBJ1-1; D gene ambiguous. Germline CDR1 MDHEN, CDR2 SYDVKM. V was trimmed by 5 bases and J by 2 bases, leaving 15 bases between them. This CDR3 is built from 15 residues. The full variable domain, with the rest looked up from reference TRBV28 and TRBJ1-1, is DVKVTQSSRYLVKRTGEKVFLECVQDMDHENMFWYRQDPGLGLRLIYFSYDVKMKEKGDIPEGYSVSREKKERFSLILESASTNQTSMYLCASSRRFSSNTEAFFGQGTRLTVV.

This clone occurred once. The chain combines TRBV9 with TRBJ1-1; no definite D call. CDR1 is SGDLS and CDR2 is YYNGEE in the germline V gene. The CDR3 is 12 amino acids. Trimming shortened V by 3 bases and J by 11 bases, and 14 bases separated the two germline ends. For the CDR3, the DNA is TGTGCCAGCAGCGCCTTAACAGTGGGCGCTTTCTTT. Its protein product is CASSALTVGAFF.

The CDR3, as DNA: TGTGCCAGCAGTCCACGACAGGGGTTGAACACTGAAGCTTTCTTT. The encoded protein is CASSPRQGLNTEAFF. The chain carries TRBV28 and TRBJ1-1; 8 bases map to TRBD1. Germline V gene sequence: CDR1 MDHEN, CDR2 SYDVKM. The CDR3 has 15 residues. Trimming took 5 bases from V and 0 from J; bases not matched to a gene: 5. Looking up the rest from reference TRBV28 and TRBJ1-1 gives the full variable domain: DVKVTQSSRYLVKRTGEKVFLECVQDMDHENMFWYRQDPGLGLRLIYFSYDVKMKEKGDIPEGYSVSREKKERFSLILESASTNQTSMYLCASSPRQGLNTEAFFGQGTRLTVV.

The chain recombines TRBV27 with TRBJ2-1, with TRBD2 identical over 8 bases. V dropped 1 base and J dropped 6; count of bases not matched to a gene: 2. CDR1 is MNHEY and CDR2 is SMNVEV in the germline V gene (reference sequence). The CDR3 runs to 14 residues. DNA for the CDR3: TGTGCCAGCAGTTTATACGGGGGGGCCAATGAGCAGTTCTTC. It yields the protein CASSLYGGANEQFF.